This is a list of T cell receptor beta chains from one sample in a study of blood T cell repertoires in COVID-19. Using immunoSEQ multiplex PCR, the repertoire was profiled, and TCRdb retains in-frame clones only, with some absent. The table records about 260,000 clones, around 89% of them present only once. Sample: peripheral blood. These receptors were collected from a man aged 60 to 75 who had recovered from COVID-19. The CDR3 runs from the conserved cysteine through the conserved F or W. Fields, in order: clone size, V gene, J gene, D gene, CDR3 protein, CDR3 DNA. The D gene is left open where the match is weak. Expanded clones are given a class, and other clones once, few, many or no size at all.

abundance: -; v_gene: TRBV9; j_gene: TRBJ1-1; d_gene: TRBD1; CDR3aa: CASSFSTGDEAFF; CDR3nt: TGTGCCAGCAGCTTCTCGACAGGGGATGAAGCTTTCTTT
abundance: -; v_gene: TRBV7-2; j_gene: TRBJ2-2; d_gene: -; CDR3aa: CASSLTRRGGELFF; CDR3nt: TGTGCCAGCAGCTTGACTAGACGGGGCGGGGAGCTGTTTTTT
abundance: -; v_gene: TRBV3-1/TRBV3-2; j_gene: TRBJ2-2; d_gene: -; CDR3aa: CASSQVQSPGELFF; CDR3nt: TGTGCCAGCAGCCAAGTTCAGTCTCCCGGGGAGCTGTTTTTT
abundance: -; v_gene: TRBV15; j_gene: TRBJ2-7; d_gene: TRBD2; CDR3aa: CATSRQTSPPYEQYF; CDR3nt: TGTGCCACCAGCAGACAGACTAGCCCCCCCTACGAGCAGTACTTC
abundance: -; v_gene: TRBV6-5; j_gene: TRBJ2-1; d_gene: TRBD1; CDR3aa: CASTRGQGNNEQFF; CDR3nt: TGTGCCAGCACGCGGGGACAGGGAAACAATGAGCAGTTCTTC
abundance: -; v_gene: TRBV21-1; j_gene: TRBJ2-1; d_gene: -; CDR3aa: CASRLWGGEQFF; CDR3nt: TGTGCCAGCAGACTCTGGGGGGGTGAGCAGTTCTTC
abundance: -; v_gene: TRBV6-2/TRBV6-3; j_gene: TRBJ2-1; d_gene: TRBD2; CDR3aa: CASSLTGLAETSSYNEQFF; CDR3nt: TGTGCCAGCAGTCTGACAGGACTAGCGGAAACGAGCTCCTACAATGAGCAGTTCTTC
abundance: -; v_gene: TRBV7-2; j_gene: TRBJ1-2; d_gene: TRBD1; CDR3aa: CASSSRDRAYGYTF; CDR3nt: TGTGCCAGCAGCTCCCGGGACAGGGCGTATGGCTACACCTTC
abundance: -; v_gene: TRBV2; j_gene: TRBJ1-5; d_gene: TRBD1; CDR3aa: CASSARTGGQPQHF; CDR3nt: TGTGCCAGCAGTGCCAGGACAGGTGGTCAGCCCCAGCATTTT
abundance: -; v_gene: TRBV6-2/TRBV6-3; j_gene: TRBJ2-2; d_gene: -; CDR3aa: CASSWQTGELFF; CDR3nt: TGTGCCAGCAGTTGGCAAACCGGGGAGCTGTTTTTT
abundance: -; v_gene: TRBV14; j_gene: TRBJ2-7; d_gene: TRBD1; CDR3aa: CASSPRTGSYEQYF; CDR3nt: TGTGCCAGCAGCCCGAGGACAGGGTCCTACGAGCAGTACTTC
abundance: -; v_gene: TRBV15; j_gene: TRBJ2-3; d_gene: -; CDR3aa: CATSRGTEADTQYF; CDR3nt: TGTGCCACCAGCAGAGGGACAGAAGCAGATACGCAGTATTTT
abundance: once; v_gene: TRBV4-1; j_gene: TRBJ2-2; d_gene: -; CDR3aa: CASSQAGRGSGELFF; CDR3nt: TGCGCCAGCAGCCAAGCCGGTAGGGGTTCCGGGGAGCTGTTTTTT
abundance: -; v_gene: TRBV7-9; j_gene: TRBJ2-2; d_gene: TRBD1; CDR3aa: CASSKDRGANTGELFF; CDR3nt: TGTGCCAGCAGCAAGGACAGGGGCGCGAACACCGGGGAGCTGTTTTTT
abundance: -; v_gene: TRBV9; j_gene: TRBJ2-7; d_gene: TRBD1; CDR3aa: CASSVGTDRAPEQYF; CDR3nt: TGTGCCAGCAGCGTGGGGACCGACAGGGCCCCTGAGCAGTACTTC
abundance: -; v_gene: TRBV21-1; j_gene: TRBJ1-1; d_gene: -; CDR3aa: CASSNSGQGVANTEAFF; CDR3nt: TGTGCCAGCAGCAACAGTGGGCAGGGGGTCGCGAACACTGAAGCTTTCTTT
abundance: -; v_gene: TRBV11-2; j_gene: TRBJ1-5; d_gene: TRBD1; CDR3aa: CASSSHPTGYSNQPQHF; CDR3nt: TGTGCCAGCAGCTCCCATCCGACAGGGTATAGCAATCAGCCCCAGCATTTT
abundance: -; v_gene: TRBV5-8; j_gene: TRBJ1-2; d_gene: TRBD1; CDR3aa: CASSHFNSHRDRGGGYTF; CDR3nt: TGTGCCAGCAGCCATTTTAACTCCCACCGGGACAGGGGAGGAGGCTACACCTTC
abundance: -; v_gene: TRBV6-5; j_gene: TRBJ1-3; d_gene: -; CDR3aa: CASSYLSNGNTIYF; CDR3nt: TGTGCCAGCAGTTATCTAAGTAATGGAAACACCATATATTTT
abundance: -; v_gene: TRBV6-5; j_gene: TRBJ1-2; d_gene: -; CDR3aa: CASATNYGYTF; CDR3nt: TGTGCCAGCGCGACTAACTATGGCTACACCTTC
abundance: -; v_gene: TRBV19; j_gene: TRBJ2-1; d_gene: TRBD2; CDR3aa: CASSEGLAYNEQFF; CDR3nt: TGTGCCAGTAGTGAGGGACTAGCCTACAATGAGCAGTTCTTC
abundance: -; v_gene: TRBV3-1/TRBV3-2; j_gene: TRBJ2-7; d_gene: -; CDR3aa: CASSLAGTLTYEQYF; CDR3nt: TGTGCCAGCAGCCTAGCCGGGACATTAACCTACGAGCAGTACTTC
abundance: -; v_gene: TRBV5-1; j_gene: TRBJ1-1; d_gene: -; CDR3aa: CASSFAVNTEAFF; CDR3nt: TGCGCCAGCAGCTTTGCAGTTAACACTGAAGCTTTCTTT
abundance: -; v_gene: TRBV7-3; j_gene: TRBJ1-2; d_gene: TRBD1; CDR3aa: CASSLTGTGVYGYTF; CDR3nt: TGTGCCAGCAGCTTAACGGGGACAGGCGTCTATGGCTACACCTTC
abundance: -; v_gene: TRBV7-2; j_gene: TRBJ2-3; d_gene: TRBD1; CDR3aa: CASSLDRGNADTQYF; CDR3nt: TGTGCCAGCAGCCTCGACAGGGGGAACGCAGATACGCAGTATTTT
abundance: -; v_gene: TRBV7-9; j_gene: TRBJ2-7; d_gene: TRBD1; CDR3aa: CASSSRDRGREQYF; CDR3nt: TGTGCCAGCAGCTCCCGGGACAGGGGTCGTGAGCAGTACTTC
abundance: -; v_gene: TRBV19; j_gene: TRBJ2-7; d_gene: TRBD1; CDR3aa: CASSPTRTGGQQYF; CDR3nt: TGTGCCAGTAGTCCAACCCGGACAGGGGGGCAGCAGTACTTC
abundance: -; v_gene: TRBV9; j_gene: TRBJ1-1; d_gene: TRBD1; CDR3aa: CASTPGTDNTEAFF; CDR3nt: TGTGCCAGCACCCCCGGGACAGATAACACTGAAGCTTTCTTT
abundance: few; v_gene: TRBV7-6; j_gene: TRBJ2-1; d_gene: TRBD2; CDR3aa: CASSQTSGSSVEQFF; CDR3nt: TGTGCCAGCAGTCAGACTAGCGGGAGCAGCGTGGAGCAGTTCTTC
abundance: -; v_gene: TRBV7-9; j_gene: TRBJ2-2; d_gene: -; CDR3aa: CASSLLPGRTNTGELFF; CDR3nt: TGTGCCAGCAGCTTACTACCGGGTCGCACGAACACCGGGGAGCTGTTTTTT
abundance: -; v_gene: TRBV6-2/TRBV6-3; j_gene: TRBJ2-3; d_gene: TRBD1; CDR3aa: CASSWRRQGAVLDTQYF; CDR3nt: TGTGCCAGCAGTTGGAGACGACAGGGGGCGGTATTGGATACGCAGTATTTT
abundance: -; v_gene: TRBV24-1; j_gene: TRBJ2-1; d_gene: -; CDR3aa: CATSDRQSYNEQFF; CDR3nt: TGTGCCACCAGTGATCGACAGTCATACAATGAGCAGTTCTTC
abundance: medium-sized; v_gene: TRBV24-1; j_gene: TRBJ1-6; d_gene: -; CDR3aa: CATSVPLGTWDSPLHF; CDR3nt: TGTGCCACCAGTGTACCCTTAGGGACATGGGATTCACCCCTCCACTTT
abundance: once; v_gene: TRBV24-1; j_gene: TRBJ1-5; d_gene: TRBD1; CDR3aa: CATSDGGQGAQPQHF; CDR3nt: TGTGCCACCAGTGATGGGGGACAGGGGGCCCAGCCCCAGCATTTT
abundance: -; v_gene: TRBV3-1/TRBV3-2; j_gene: TRBJ2-3; d_gene: TRBD2; CDR3aa: CASSQWTSGGALDTQYF; CDR3nt: TGTGCCAGCAGCCAATGGACTAGCGGGGGGGCTTTAGATACGCAGTATTTT
abundance: -; v_gene: TRBV24-1; j_gene: TRBJ2-3; d_gene: TRBD1; CDR3aa: CATSDPGTGRGTDTQYF; CDR3nt: TGTGCCACCAGTGATCCCGGGACAGGGAGGGGCACAGATACGCAGTATTTT
abundance: -; v_gene: TRBV5-6; j_gene: TRBJ1-1; d_gene: -; CDR3aa: CASTRQGRTEAFF; CDR3nt: TGTGCCAGCACCCGTCAGGGGCGGACTGAAGCTTTCTTT
abundance: -; v_gene: TRBV3-1/TRBV3-2; j_gene: TRBJ2-4; d_gene: TRBD2; CDR3aa: CASSQLAGAKNIQYF; CDR3nt: TGTGCCAGCAGCCAGTTAGCGGGAGCCAAAAACATTCAGTACTTC
abundance: once; v_gene: TRBV6-5; j_gene: TRBJ1-2; d_gene: -; CDR3aa: CASSYSRVYGYTF; CDR3nt: TGTGCCAGCAGTTACTCGAGGGTATATGGCTACACCTTC
abundance: -; v_gene: TRBV7-9; j_gene: TRBJ2-3; d_gene: TRBD1; CDR3aa: CASSSLGQGLADTQYF; CDR3nt: TGTGCCAGCAGCTCGCTGGGACAGGGGTTGGCAGATACGCAGTATTTT
abundance: -; v_gene: TRBV6-5; j_gene: TRBJ1-5; d_gene: TRBD1; CDR3aa: CASTGTVLGQPQHF; CDR3nt: TGTGCCAGCACCGGGACAGTTTTAGGTCAGCCCCAGCATTTT
abundance: -; v_gene: TRBV2; j_gene: TRBJ2-7; d_gene: TRBD1; CDR3aa: CASRGTGVGIEQYF; CDR3nt: TGTGCCAGCAGGGGGACAGGGGTCGGGATCGAGCAGTACTTC
abundance: -; v_gene: TRBV6-5; j_gene: TRBJ2-7; d_gene: TRBD2; CDR3aa: CASSNSGGPREQYF; CDR3nt: TGTGCCAGCAGTAATAGCGGGGGGCCGAGGGAGCAGTACTTC